These 12 T cell receptor beta chains share one sample of origin, sequenced in a study of blood T cell repertoires in COVID-19. Using immunoSEQ multiplex PCR, the repertoire was profiled, and TCRdb retains in-frame clones only, with some absent. The repertoire holds 200,000 or so clones, with roughly nine tenths as singletons. The source material was peripheral blood. Receptor source: a man aged 55 to 69 with COVID-19, enrolled during active disease.

This chain links TRBV3-1 (or the pseudogene TRBV3-2) with TRBJ1-5; D call uncertain. This CDR3 is 12 amino acids long. Germline assignment: CDR1 LGHDT and CDR2 YNNKEL (reference sequence). V was clipped by 5 bases and J by 3 bases, with 5 bases between them. The CDR3: CASSINNQPQHF. CDR3 in DNA: TGTGCCAGCAGCATAAACAATCAGCCCCAGCATTTT.

This chain links TRBV7-3 with TRBJ2-2; the match to TRBD1 covers 7 bases. CDR1 SGHTA and CDR2 FQGTGA come from the germline V gene. Unmatched junction bases numbered 5, after V lost 4 bases and J lost 3 bases. The CDR3 runs to 15 residues. The chain's CDR3 is CASSSRQGDTGELFF. The CDR3 coding sequence is TGTGCCAGCAGCTCCCGCCAGGGGGACACCGGGGAGCTGTTTTTT.

This chain links TRBV4-2 with TRBJ2-3; D gene ambiguous. Looked up from germline, CDR1 is LGHNA and CDR2 is YNFKEQ. The CDR3 consists of 14 residues. Between the trimmed V and J ends, which lost 5 bases and 6 bases, there was a span of 15 bases. CDR3 DNA sequence: TGTGCCAGCAGCAAAAGTGGAGAGGCGGATACGCAGTATTTT. This translates into CASSKSGEADTQYF.

The chain couples TRBV11-3 to TRBJ2-7, with 8 bases identical to TRBD1. The CDR3 runs 13 residues. The V segment lost 5 bases and the J segment 7 bases; nucleotides outside the gene matches: 7. The germline CDR1 and CDR2 sequences are SGHNT and YENEEA. Here the CDR3 reads CASSPGTGREQYF. The CDR3 nucleotides read TGTGCCAGCAGCCCGGGGACAGGCCGAGAGCAGTACTTC.

The V and J genes are TRBV6-5 and TRBJ2-7, with 7 bases aligning to TRBD2. The CDR3 extends over 12 amino acids. Per the germline V gene, CDR1 is MNHEY and CDR2 is SVGAGI. V trimming: 10 bases; J trimming: 5 bases; junction bases outside the gene matches: 8. CDR3 DNA sequence: TGTGCCACTCATACTAGCGCCCACGAGCAGTACTTC. This encodes CATHTSAHEQYF.

V is TRBV10-3 and J is TRBJ2-7; 7 bases are shared with TRBD1. With V trimmed by 3 bases and J by 7 bases, 12 bases remained unmatched. The CDR3 covers 15 residues. Looked up from germline, CDR1 is ENHRY and CDR2 is SYGVKD. For the CDR3, the DNA is TGTGCCATCAGTGAAAGGACAGGAGGTTTGTGGGAGCAGTACTTC. Its protein is CAISERTGGLWEQYF.

The chain has TRBV3-1 (or the pseudogene TRBV3-2) and TRBJ1-2; the D is unclear. Germline V gene sequence: CDR1 LGHDT, CDR2 YNNKEL (reference sequence). CDR3 size: 15 residues. The ends were cut back, 4 bases at V and 4 bases at J, with 16 bases in the middle. DNA of the CDR3: TGTGCCAGCAGCCCCCCGCGAGCGAAGATCTATGGCTACACCTTC. Protein product: CASSPPRAKIYGYTF.

This rearrangement joins TRBV5-5 to TRBJ1-2, with 7 bases aligning to TRBD1. The germline CDR1 and CDR2 sequences are SGHKS and YYEKEE (reference sequence). J gave up 3 bases and V 0 bases, and 5 bases lay outside the gene matches. This CDR3 has 15 amino acids. CDR3 amino acids: CASSLGQGTDYGYTF. DNA of the CDR3: TGTGCCAGCAGCTTGGGGCAGGGGACAGACTATGGCTACACCTTC. Filled out from reference TRBV5-5 and TRBJ1-2, the complete variable domain reads DAGVTQSPTHLIKTRGQQVTLRCSPISGHKSVSWYQQVLGQGPQFIFQYYEKEERGRGNFPDRFSARQFPNYSSELNVNALLLGDSALYLCASSLGQGTDYGYTFGSGTRLTVV.

There are a few counts of this clone. The V and J genes are TRBV30 and TRBJ1-6; the match to TRBD1 covers 7 bases. Germline V gene sequence: CDR1 GTSNPN, CDR2 SVGIG (reference sequence). The V gene end was trimmed by 3 bases and the J gene end by 5 bases; junction bases not matched to a gene: 7. The CDR3 extends over 15 amino acids. The CDR3 reads CAWRIQGTDNSPLHF. In DNA form, the CDR3 reads TGTGCCTGGAGGATACAGGGGACGGATAATTCACCCCTCCACTTT.

CDR3 DNA: TGTGCCAGCAGCCAGCAGGGGTTAGTGGATCAGCCCCAGCATTTT. Translated: CASSQQGLVDQPQHF. The genes are TRBV11-2 and TRBJ1-5, with D possibly being TRBD1 (6 bases). This CDR3 is 15 amino acids long. Looked up from germline, CDR1 is SGHAT and CDR2 is FQNNGV. V lost 5 bases to trimming and J lost 5 bases, with 16 bases between them.

This chain uses TRBV7-2 with TRBJ2-5; TRBD2 matches at 9 bases. The CDR3 extends over 14 amino acids. V shed 8 bases, J shed 1 base, and the junction held 5 bases outside the gene matches. Germline V gives CDR1 SGHTA, CDR2 FQGNSA. The CDR3 loop is CASGTSGFQETQYF. The DNA of the CDR3 is TGTGCCAGCGGAACTAGCGGGTTCCAAGAGACCCAGTACTTC.

The chain has TRBV6-4 and TRBJ1-1; a weak D match, TRBD1 (6 bases). Germline CDR1 and CDR2: MRHNA and SNTAGT. The CDR3 spans 15 residues. V lost 7 bases to trimming and J lost 1 base, with 16 bases between them. CDR3 amino acids: CASTPRAGANTEAFF. The CDR3 DNA follows: TGTGCCAGCACCCCCCGGGCAGGGGCGAACACTGAAGCTTTCTTT.